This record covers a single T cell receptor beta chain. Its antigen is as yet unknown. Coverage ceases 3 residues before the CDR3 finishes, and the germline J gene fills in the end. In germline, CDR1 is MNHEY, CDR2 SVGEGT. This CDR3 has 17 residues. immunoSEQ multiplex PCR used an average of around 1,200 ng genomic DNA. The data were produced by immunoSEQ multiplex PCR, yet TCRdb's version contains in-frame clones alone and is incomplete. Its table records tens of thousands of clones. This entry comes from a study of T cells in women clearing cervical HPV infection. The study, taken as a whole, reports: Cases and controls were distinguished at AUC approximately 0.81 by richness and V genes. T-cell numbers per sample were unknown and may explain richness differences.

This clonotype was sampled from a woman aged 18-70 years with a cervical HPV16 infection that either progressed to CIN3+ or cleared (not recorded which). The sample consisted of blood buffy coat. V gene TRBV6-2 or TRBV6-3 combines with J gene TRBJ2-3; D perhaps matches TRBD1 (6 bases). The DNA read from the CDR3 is TGTGCCAGCACAAGTGTTAGGGCAGGGGCTTGGTATCAGCCG. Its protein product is CASTSVRAGAWYQP. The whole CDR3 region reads CASTSVRAGAWYQPQYF.